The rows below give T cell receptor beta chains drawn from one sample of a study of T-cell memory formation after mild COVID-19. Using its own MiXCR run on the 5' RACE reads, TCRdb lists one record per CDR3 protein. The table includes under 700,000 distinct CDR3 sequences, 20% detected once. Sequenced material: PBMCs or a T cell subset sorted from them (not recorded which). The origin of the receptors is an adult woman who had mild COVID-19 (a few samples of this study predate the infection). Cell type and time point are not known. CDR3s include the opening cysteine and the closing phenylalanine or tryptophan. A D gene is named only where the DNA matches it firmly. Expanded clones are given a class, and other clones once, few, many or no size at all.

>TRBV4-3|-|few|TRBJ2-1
TGCGCCAGCAGCCCGCGGACCCCCTGGAATGAGCAGTTCTTC
CASSPRTPWNEQFF
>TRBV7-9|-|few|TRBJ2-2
TGTGCCAGCAGCTTAACCACGAACACCGGGGAGCTGTTTTTT
CASSLTTNTGELFF
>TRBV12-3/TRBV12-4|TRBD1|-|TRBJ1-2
TGTGCCAGCAGTTTTTTGGGACAGGGGAATGGCTACACCTTC
CASSFLGQGNGYTF
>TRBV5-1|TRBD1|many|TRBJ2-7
TGCGCCAGCAGCTCGACAGGGGGCACCTACGAGCAGTACTTC
CASSSTGGTYEQYF
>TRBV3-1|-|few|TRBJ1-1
TGTGCCAGCAGCCGGTCAGACCTGCTTGAAGCTTTCTTT
CASSRSDLLEAFF
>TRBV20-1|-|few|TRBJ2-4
TGCAGTGCTAGAGAAGGTATGGGGCGGGACATTCAGTACTTC
CSAREGMGRDIQYF
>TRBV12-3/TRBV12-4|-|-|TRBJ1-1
TGTGCCAGCAGTTTTTCCTCCGTTGGCACTGAAGCTTTCTTT
CASSFSSVGTEAFF
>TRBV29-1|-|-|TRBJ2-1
TGCAGCGCCCATAGGACATTACGGGAGCAGTTCTTC
CSAHRTLREQFF
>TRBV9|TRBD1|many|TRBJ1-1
TGTGCCAGCAGCGTAGGAACAGGGGGCAATGAAGCTTTCTTT
CASSVGTGGNEAFF
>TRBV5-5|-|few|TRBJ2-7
TGTGCCAGCAGCTTGGTATTGCAGAAATCCTACGAGCAGTACTTC
CASSLVLQKSYEQYF
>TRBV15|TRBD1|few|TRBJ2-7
TGTGCCACCAGCAGAGACCGGGACAGAACCTACGAGCAGTACTTC
CATSRDRDRTYEQYF
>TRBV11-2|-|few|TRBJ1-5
TGTGCCAGCAGCTTAGCGGGCACGTATCAGCCCCAGCATTTT
CASSLAGTYQPQHF
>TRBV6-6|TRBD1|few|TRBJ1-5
TGTGCCAGCAGTTACTCTCAGGGGGCGAGGAATCAGCCCCAGCATTTT
CASSYSQGARNQPQHF
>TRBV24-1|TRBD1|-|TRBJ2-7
TGTGCCACCAGTGACTCCGGGACAGGGGGGGACGAGCAGTACTTC
CATSDSGTGGDEQYF
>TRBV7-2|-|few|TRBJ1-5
TGTGCCAGCAGCTTAGTTGGCCAAGGGGTATATCAGCCCCAGCATTTT
CASSLVGQGVYQPQHF
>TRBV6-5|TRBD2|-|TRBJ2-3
TGTGCCAGCAGTTACGGGGCGGGAGAGAGTAGCACAGATACGCAGTATTTT
CASSYGAGESSTDTQYF
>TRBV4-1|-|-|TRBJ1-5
TGCGCCAGCAGCCCCGACATTAGCAATCAGCCCCAGCATTTT
CASSPDISNQPQHF
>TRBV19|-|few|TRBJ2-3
TGTGCCAGTAGTATAGTCGGAACGGGAGCTTCGGATACGCAGTATTTT
CASSIVGTGASDTQYF
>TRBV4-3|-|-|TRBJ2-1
TGCGCCAGCAGCCAGAGGGGGGATTTCGAGCGGGTGGGCTCCTACAATGAGCAGTTCTTC
CASSQRGDFERVGSYNEQFF
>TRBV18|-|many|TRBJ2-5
TGTGCCAGCTCACCCCCAGCTCAAGAGACCCAGTACTTC
CASSPPAQETQYF
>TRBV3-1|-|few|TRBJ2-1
TGTGCCAGCAGCCTCCGGGGCGTCTACAATGAGCAGTTCTTC
CASSLRGVYNEQFF
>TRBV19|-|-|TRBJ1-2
TGTGCCAGTAGTCCAAGGACAGCCTATGGCTACACCTTC
CASSPRTAYGYTF
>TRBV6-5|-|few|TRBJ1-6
TGTGCCAGCAGTTATCGCCGTGGGGGTTCACCCCTCCACTTT
CASSYRRGGSPLHF
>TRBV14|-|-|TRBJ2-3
TGTGCCAGCAGCTTGCCGCAGGGAAACACAGATACGCAGTATTTT
CASSLPQGNTDTQYF
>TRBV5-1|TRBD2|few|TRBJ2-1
TGCGCCAGCAGCTTATGGAGTATCGGGAGGGAAGAAAGGGGGAACAATGAGCAGTTCTTC
CASSLWSIGREERGNNEQFF